This entry concerns a single TCR beta chain. Its antigen is unidentified. The data are from a study of identical twins. Study-wide points: Conclusions relied on cross-sectional statistical analysis, not following the same donors.

From the 5' RACE reads, TCRdb called clonotypes with MiXCR, one entry per CDR3 protein. The sample carries around 250,000 distinct CDR3 sequences, roughly 8.7% recorded once. This CDR3 is built from 15 residues. Germline V gene data show CDR1 as SQVTM and CDR2 as ANQGSEA. Trimming removed 5 bases from V and 7 bases from J, with 24 bases in between. These sequences were also reported in another study, on yellow fever vaccine responses in identical twins.

The gene calls are TRBV29-1 and TRBJ2-7; tentatively, D is TRBD1 (6 bases). The material sequenced was CD8+ T cells sorted from blood. The sequence was obtained from a woman under 30 in good health. Here the CDR3 reads CSVSTPGHPAGEQYF. In DNA form, the CDR3 reads TGCAGCGTTTCGACTCCGGGACACCCCGCAGGGGAGCAGTACTTC.